This TCR beta chain was found in a study of T cell changes during pregnancy in multiple sclerosis. CDR3 size: 15 residues. Germline trimming cut 5 bases from V and 1 base from J; bases unmatched to any gene: 6. Germline V CDR1 and CDR2: MNHNS, SASEGT. TCRdb keeps only in-frame clones here, not all; method: immunoSEQ multiplex PCR. The sample yields about 47,000 clones, 75% to 90% seen once. This clone was detected only a few times. The input for sequencing was CD8+ T cells from peripheral blood mononuclear cells, taken in the second trimester of pregnancy. This sequence was found in a female donor with multiple sclerosis, enrolled in a pregnancy study. The chain carries TRBV6-1 and TRBJ2-7; the match to TRBD1 covers 9 bases. The CDR3 nucleotides are TGTGCCAGCAGTAATTCAGGGACAGGGTCCTACGAGCAGTACTTC. Its translation: CASSNSGTGSYEQYF.